The clone carrying this T cell receptor (beta chain) was detected a few times. Its cognate antigen is unknown. The data are from a study of T cell repertoires in cytomegalovirus infection. The CDR3 loop spans 16 amino acids. V dropped 2 bases and J dropped 4 bases, with 17 bases sitting between them. CDR1 and CDR2 (germline): SGHVS, FNYEAQ. TCRdb reprocessed the reads with MiXCR, giving one entry per CDR3 protein. Of 100,000 to 150,000 distinct CDR3 sequences in the sample, more than 25% were seen once. This TCR was recovered from a human donor in good health (CMV status not recorded). Some clones in this sample may be carry-over from other donors' samples. The chain recombines TRBV7-6 with TRBJ1-2; a weak D match, TRBD1 (6 bases). Here the sequenced sample was CD8+ T cells from cultured PBMCs, taken from culture after CMV antigen stimulation. The CDR3 sequence: CASSLHRQGRAYGYTF. For the CDR3, the DNA is TGTGCCAGCAGCTTACACCGTCAGGGGAGGGCCTATGGCTACACCTTC.